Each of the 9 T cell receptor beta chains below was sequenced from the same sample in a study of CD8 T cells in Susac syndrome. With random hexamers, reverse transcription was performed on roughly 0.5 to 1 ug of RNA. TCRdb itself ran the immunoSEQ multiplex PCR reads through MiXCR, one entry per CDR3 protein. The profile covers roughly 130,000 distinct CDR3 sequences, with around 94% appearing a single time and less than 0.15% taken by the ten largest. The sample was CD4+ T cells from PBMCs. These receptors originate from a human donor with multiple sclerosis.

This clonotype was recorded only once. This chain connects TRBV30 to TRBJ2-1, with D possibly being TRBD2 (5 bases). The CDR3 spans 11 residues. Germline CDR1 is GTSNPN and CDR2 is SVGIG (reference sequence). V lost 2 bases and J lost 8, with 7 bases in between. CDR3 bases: TGTGCCTGGAGTCCGGGATATGAGCAGTTCTTC. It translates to CAWSPGYEQFF.

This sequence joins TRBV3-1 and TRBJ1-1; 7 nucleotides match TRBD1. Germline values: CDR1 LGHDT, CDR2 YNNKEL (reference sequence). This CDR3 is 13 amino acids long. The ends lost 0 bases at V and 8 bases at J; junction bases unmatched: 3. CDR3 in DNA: TGTGCCAGCAGCCAAGATTTGGGACAGGAAGCTTTCTTT. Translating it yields CASSQDLGQEAFF.

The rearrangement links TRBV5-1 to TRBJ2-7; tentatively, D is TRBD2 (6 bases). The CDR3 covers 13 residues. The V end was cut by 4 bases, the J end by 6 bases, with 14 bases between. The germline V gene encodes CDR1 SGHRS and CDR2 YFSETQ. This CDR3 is CASSGGAQGEQYF. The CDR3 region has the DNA TGCGCCAGCAGCGGCGGGGCTCAGGGCGAGCAGTACTTC.

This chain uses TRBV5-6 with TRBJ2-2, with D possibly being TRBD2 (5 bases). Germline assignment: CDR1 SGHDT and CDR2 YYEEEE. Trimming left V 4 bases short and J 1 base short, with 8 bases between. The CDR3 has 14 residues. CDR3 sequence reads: CASSRGRNTGELFF. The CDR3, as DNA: TGTGCCAGCAGCCGAGGGAGGAACACCGGGGAGCTGTTTTTT.

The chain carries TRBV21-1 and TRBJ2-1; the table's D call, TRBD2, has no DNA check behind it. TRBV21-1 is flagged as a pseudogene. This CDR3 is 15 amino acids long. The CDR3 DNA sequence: TGTGCCAGCAGCATTGGAGCGGGAACTTACAATGAGCAGTTCTTC. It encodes CASSIGAGTYNEQFF.

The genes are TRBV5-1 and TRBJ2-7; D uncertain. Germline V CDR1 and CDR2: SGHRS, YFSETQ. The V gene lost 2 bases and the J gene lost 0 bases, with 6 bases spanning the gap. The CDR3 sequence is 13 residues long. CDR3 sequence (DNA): TGCGCCAGCAGCTTCGGGCTCTCCTACGAGCAGTACTTC. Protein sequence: CASSFGLSYEQYF.

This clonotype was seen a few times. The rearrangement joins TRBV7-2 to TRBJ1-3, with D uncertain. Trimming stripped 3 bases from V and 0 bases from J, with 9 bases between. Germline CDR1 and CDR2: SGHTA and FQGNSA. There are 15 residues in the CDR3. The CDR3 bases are TGTGCCAGCAGCTTGGTGGGGAGCTCTGGAAACACCATATATTTT. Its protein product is CASSLVGSSGNTIYF.

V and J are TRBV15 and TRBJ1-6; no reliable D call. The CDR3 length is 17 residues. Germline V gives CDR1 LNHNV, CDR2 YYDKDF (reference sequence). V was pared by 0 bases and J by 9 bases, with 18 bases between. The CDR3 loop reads CATSRDLLQGIGSPLHF. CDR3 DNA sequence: TGTGCCACCAGCAGAGATCTCCTCCAAGGGATAGGTTCACCCCTCCACTTT.

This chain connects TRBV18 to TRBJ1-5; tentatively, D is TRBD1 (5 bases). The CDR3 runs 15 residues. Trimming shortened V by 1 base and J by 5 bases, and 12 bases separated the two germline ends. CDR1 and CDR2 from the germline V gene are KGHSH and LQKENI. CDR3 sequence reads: CASSPRDSVYQPQHF. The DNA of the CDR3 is TGTGCCAGCTCACCACGAGACAGTGTCTATCAGCCCCAGCATTTT. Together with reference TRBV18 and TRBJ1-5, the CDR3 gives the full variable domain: NAGVMQNPRHLVRRRGQEARLRCSPMKGHSHVYWYRQLPEEGLKFMVYLQKENIIDESGMPKERFSAEFPKEGPSILRIQQVVRGDSAAYFCASSPRDSVYQPQHFGDGTRLSIL.